This T cell receptor beta chain was identified in a study of long-term antiretroviral therapy in people with HIV. The authors ran the immunoSEQ assay, v3.0, at survey level. Sequencing was designed to cover about 35,000-55,000 T-cell genomes in each sample. Sequencing used immunoSEQ multiplex PCR; TCRdb keeps in-frame clones, though not all of them. The sample lists some 20,000 clones; around 80% were seen once. Ahead of DNA extraction, samples held roughly 0.95-11 million cryopreserved PBMC each. Note on this clone: Its antigen is unidentified.

The study's findings and limits: Controls had broader CDR3 length ranges than HIV repertoires did. Clones that expanded before ART (that is, prior to treatment) dominated the repertoire at all time points.

The CDR3 has 15 amino acids. CDR1 SGHTA and CDR2 FQGNSA come from the germline V gene. Trimming cost V 4 bases and J 3 bases; bases outside gene matches: 4. The sequence came from a young woman with HIV. The specimen was unsorted PBMCs, collected 2.9 years after starting antiretroviral therapy. This chain links TRBV7-2 with TRBJ1-5, with 9 nucleotides matching TRBD1. The CDR3 region has the DNA TGTGCCAGCAGCTCGTGGACAGGGGTCAATCAGCCCCAGCATTTT. It specifies CASSSWTGVNQPQHF.